These T cell receptor beta chains were read from a single sample in a study of blood T cell repertoires in COVID-19. The method was immunoSEQ multiplex PCR; TCRdb's version includes in-frame clones alone and lacks a portion of them. This table has approximately 250,000 clones, approximately 82% appearing once. Sequencing was done on a sample of PBMCs or T cells enriched from blood (not recorded which). These receptors were obtained from a man between 35 and 55 years old who had recovered from COVID-19. Both conserved end residues are part of each CDR3. Each record gives: V gene, CDR3 length, J gene, D gene, clone size, CDR3 protein, CDR3 DNA. The D gene is left open where the match is weak. Expanded clones get a size class; other rows say once, few or many, or leave the size out.

v_call: TRBV28; cdr3_length: 15; j_call: TRBJ1-1; d_call: TRBD1; clone_size: -; cdr3_aa: CASSSYDRGRTEAFF; cdr3_nt: TGTGCCAGCAGCTCCTACGACAGGGGTCGCACTGAAGCTTTCTTT
v_call: TRBV5-6; cdr3_length: 17; j_call: TRBJ2-7; d_call: TRBD2; clone_size: -; cdr3_aa: CASSSTWGGRLSYEQYF; cdr3_nt: TGTGCCAGCAGCTCGACCTGGGGGGGACGCCTCTCCTACGAGCAGTACTTC
v_call: TRBV27; cdr3_length: 14; j_call: TRBJ1-2; d_call: TRBD1; clone_size: few; cdr3_aa: CASSPTGVDRGYTF; cdr3_nt: TGTGCCAGCAGCCCCACAGGGGTGGATCGCGGCTACACCTTC
v_call: TRBV3-1/TRBV3-2; cdr3_length: 15; j_call: TRBJ2-5; d_call: TRBD2; clone_size: -; cdr3_aa: CASSQRLAGVKTQYF; cdr3_nt: TGTGCCAGCAGCCAAAGACTAGCGGGAGTGAAGACCCAGTACTTC
v_call: TRBV5-4; cdr3_length: 15; j_call: TRBJ1-4; d_call: -; clone_size: -; cdr3_aa: CASSLRTGLNEKLFF; cdr3_nt: TGTGCCAGCAGCTTGCGCACAGGGCTTAATGAAAAACTGTTTTTT
v_call: TRBV14; cdr3_length: 15; j_call: TRBJ1-3; d_call: -; clone_size: -; cdr3_aa: CASSSGTNSGNTIYF; cdr3_nt: TGTGCCAGCAGCAGCGGGACAAACTCTGGAAACACCATATATTTT
v_call: TRBV13; cdr3_length: 14; j_call: TRBJ2-7; d_call: TRBD1; clone_size: few; cdr3_aa: CASSVNRGNYEQYF; cdr3_nt: TGTGCCAGCAGCGTAAACAGGGGAAACTACGAGCAGTACTTC
v_call: TRBV19; cdr3_length: 17; j_call: TRBJ1-4; d_call: TRBD1; clone_size: -; cdr3_aa: CASSRGYDGTGDEKLFF; cdr3_nt: TGTGCCAGTAGTAGGGGTTACGACGGGACAGGAGATGAAAAACTGTTTTTT
v_call: TRBV10-3; cdr3_length: 16; j_call: TRBJ2-2; d_call: TRBD1; clone_size: -; cdr3_aa: CAISAQGAFVAGELFF; cdr3_nt: TGTGCCATCAGTGCACAGGGGGCATTCGTAGCCGGGGAGCTGTTTTTT
v_call: TRBV6-5; cdr3_length: 15; j_call: TRBJ1-5; d_call: TRBD1; clone_size: -; cdr3_aa: CASPPGTGVNQPQHF; cdr3_nt: TGTGCCAGCCCTCCAGGGACAGGGGTTAATCAGCCCCAGCATTTT
v_call: TRBV29-1; cdr3_length: 13; j_call: TRBJ2-1; d_call: -; clone_size: -; cdr3_aa: CSVESDSYNEQFF; cdr3_nt: TGCAGCGTTGAGTCGGACAGTTACAATGAGCAGTTCTTC
v_call: TRBV7-9; cdr3_length: 15; j_call: TRBJ1-2; d_call: TRBD1; clone_size: -; cdr3_aa: CASSLGQGTNYGYTF; cdr3_nt: TGTGCCAGCAGCCTGGGACAGGGGACAAACTATGGCTACACCTTC
v_call: TRBV10-1; cdr3_length: 15; j_call: TRBJ1-1; d_call: TRBD1; clone_size: -; cdr3_aa: CASSYSGTGITEAFF; cdr3_nt: TGCGCCAGCAGCTATTCCGGGACAGGGATCACTGAAGCTTTCTTT
v_call: TRBV30; cdr3_length: 10; j_call: TRBJ2-4; d_call: TRBD1; clone_size: few; cdr3_aa: CAWGTGIQYF; cdr3_nt: TGTGCCTGGGGGACAGGGATTCAGTACTTC
v_call: TRBV20-1; cdr3_length: 11; j_call: TRBJ2-1; d_call: -; clone_size: -; cdr3_aa: CSVGGRNEQFF; cdr3_nt: TGCAGTGTCGGCGGGCGCAATGAGCAGTTCTTC
v_call: TRBV6-5; cdr3_length: 14; j_call: TRBJ1-2; d_call: TRBD1; clone_size: -; cdr3_aa: CASTPGTGGVGYTF; cdr3_nt: TGTGCCAGCACCCCAGGGACAGGGGGCGTTGGCTACACCTTC
v_call: TRBV29-1; cdr3_length: 12; j_call: TRBJ1-1; d_call: -; clone_size: -; cdr3_aa: CSALIFNTEAFF; cdr3_nt: TGCAGCGCACTGATATTTAACACTGAAGCTTTCTTT
v_call: TRBV7-8; cdr3_length: 13; j_call: TRBJ1-5; d_call: -; clone_size: -; cdr3_aa: CASSLSRDQPQHF; cdr3_nt: TGTGCCAGCAGCCTCAGCAGGGATCAGCCCCAGCATTTT
v_call: TRBV3-1/TRBV3-2; cdr3_length: 16; j_call: TRBJ1-3; d_call: TRBD1; clone_size: -; cdr3_aa: CASSSRQGFAGNTIYF; cdr3_nt: TGTGCCAGCAGCTCGCGACAGGGCTTTGCTGGAAACACCATATATTTT
v_call: TRBV18; cdr3_length: 16; j_call: TRBJ2-1; d_call: TRBD2; clone_size: -; cdr3_aa: CASSLAGGGTYNEQFF; cdr3_nt: TGTGCCAGCTCCCTAGCGGGAGGCGGAACTTACAATGAGCAGTTCTTC
v_call: TRBV4-2; cdr3_length: 17; j_call: TRBJ1-5; d_call: -; clone_size: -; cdr3_aa: CASSQDSDTYSNQPQHF; cdr3_nt: TGTGCCAGCAGCCAAGACTCAGACACTTATAGCAATCAGCCCCAGCATTTT